This TCR beta chain stems from a study of cytomegalovirus exposure and HLA in healthy donors. Notes on the study in general: With high specificity and sensitivity, the classifier reportedly diagnosed cytomegalovirus status. CMV antigen specificity was confirmed in vitro for three CMV-associated chains. It was found in a later analysis that first-cohort TCR clusters tended to co-occur in the 100 to 150 validation repertoires.

The CDR3 is made up of 14 amino acids. Generated by immunoSEQ multiplex PCR, the TCRdb table keeps only in-frame clones and is missing some. This sample has about 340,000 clones, with around 86% found just once. On this clone itself: No antigen is known for it.

The sequence was obtained from a woman between 18 and 30 years old in good health and CMV-seronegative. The J gene is TRBJ1-2, the V gene TRBV21-1; the tabulated D call, TRBD1, remains unverified against the DNA. TRBV21-1 corresponds to a pseudogene. What was sequenced was PBMCs. This CDR3 reads CASIYRGLNYGYTF. In nucleotides, the CDR3 is TGTGCCAGCATATACAGGGGGCTCAACTATGGCTACACCTTC.